The source of this T cell receptor (beta chain) is a study of blood T cell repertoires in COVID-19. Looking at the study overall: T cells, B-cell-depleted T cells, or PBMCs provided the cDNA or gDNA that served as material.

Sequencing was performed with immunoSEQ multiplex PCR; in TCRdb, only in-frame clones are kept and a portion is missing. The sample gives fewer than 200,000 clones, 80% of which show up once; 6.5% is in the top ten. Germline V CDR1 and CDR2: SGHRS, YFSETQ. The CDR3 length is 17 residues. Trimming stripped 2 bases from V and 0 bases from J, with 12 bases between. Sequenced: peripheral blood. The receptor comes from a man aged 65 to 85 with active or convalescent COVID-19. This sequence joins TRBV5-1 and TRBJ2-6; a weak D match, TRBD1 (5 bases). DNA for the CDR3: TGCGCCAGCAGCTTTCAGGGCCCCAGCTCTGGGGCCAACGTCCTGACTTTC. It yields the protein CASSFQGPSSGANVLTF. Complete variable domain (other parts from reference TRBV5-1 and TRBJ2-6): KAGVTQTPRYLIKTRGQQVTLSCSPISGHRSVSWYQQTPGQGLQFLFEYFSETQRNKGNFPGRFSGRQFSNSRSEMNVSTLELGDSALYLCASSFQGPSSGANVLTFGAGSRLTVL.